This passage covers 21 T cell receptor beta chains from one sample sequenced in a study of OX40 agonist ivuxolimab in advanced cancers. Data came from immunoSEQ multiplex PCR; TCRdb stores just in-frame clones and leaves some out. The sample records about 75,000 clones, around 86% being singletons. This specimen was CD4+ or CD8+ T cells sorted from blood, taken in a trial of the OX40 agonist ivuxolimab. Every receptor here comes from an adult with an advanced solid tumor such as melanoma, head and neck, liver or kidney cancer.

The chain uses TRBV5-4 and TRBJ2-3; no definite D call. The CDR3 contains 14 residues. V was cut by 0 bases and J by 0 bases, with 5 bases left in between. Per germline, CDR1 SGHNT and CDR2 YYREEE (reference sequence). CDR3 nucleotides: TGTGCCAGCAGCTTGGCCGGGAGCACAGATACGCAGTATTTT. It is translated as CASSLAGSTDTQYF.

V is TRBV6-1 and J is TRBJ2-6; D is unclear. The CDR3 spans 17 residues. V was shortened by 0 bases and J by 4 bases, with 13 bases between the two germline ends. The germline gives CDR1 MNHNS, CDR2 SASEGT. The CDR3 coding sequence is TGTGCCAGCAGTGAAGCCCACCGGTCAACGGGGGCCAACGTCCTGACTTTC. This translates into CASSEAHRSTGANVLTF.

The chain combines TRBV4-3 with TRBJ2-1; 14 bases line up with TRBD2. Germline V gene sequence: CDR1 LGHNA, CDR2 YSLEER. The CDR3 extends over 20 amino acids. J was trimmed by 5 bases and V by 1 base; bases with no gene match: 13. CDR3 amino acids: CASSQVTVTSGGAGNNEQFF. DNA of the CDR3: TGCGCCAGCAGCCAAGTAACCGTGACTAGCGGGGGGGCCGGGAACAATGAGCAGTTCTTC.

The chain combines TRBV5-1 with TRBJ1-3; the D is unclear. CDR1 SGHRS and CDR2 YFSETQ come from the germline V gene. The CDR3 extends over 17 amino acids. Trimming left V 0 bases short and J 0 bases short, with 13 bases between. The CDR3 region is CASSLVANRFSGNTIYF. CDR3 sequence (DNA): TGCGCCAGCAGCTTGGTAGCTAACCGCTTCTCTGGAAACACCATATATTTT.

The rearrangement links TRBV21-1 to TRBJ1-1; the D call of TRBD1 is as the table states it, not checked on the DNA. TRBV21-1 is assigned pseudogene status. The CDR3 runs 16 residues. The CDR3 region is CASSKAGQEGGTEAFF. The CDR3 coding sequence is TGTGCCAGCAGCAAAGCCGGACAGGAGGGGGGCACTGAAGCTTTCTTT.

The J gene is TRBJ2-7, the V gene TRBV15, with TRBD2 as a possible D gene (6 bases). The CDR3 sequence is 15 residues long. Germline V gives CDR1 LNHNV, CDR2 YYDKDF (reference sequence). V was shortened by 4 bases and J by 9 bases, with 22 bases between the two germline ends. DNA for the CDR3: TGTGCCACCAGCACCGACGGGCGTCCCTCACTAGCGCAGTACTTC. Translated: CATSTDGRPSLAQYF.

The chain combines TRBV29-1 with TRBJ1-2; weak D call: TRBD1 (5 bases). CDR1 is SQVTM, CDR2 ANQGSEA, per germline. There are 11 residues in the CDR3. V lost 6 bases and J lost 6, with 11 bases in between. The CDR3 reads CSVRGADGYTF. DNA for the CDR3: TGCAGCGTGCGGGGCGCAGATGGCTACACCTTC.

The chain couples TRBV29-1 to TRBJ1-1; 7 nucleotides line up with TRBD1. The V segment lost 6 bases and the J segment 3 bases; nucleotides outside the gene matches: 4. This CDR3 is built from 12 residues. Germline CDR1 reads SQVTM; CDR2 reads ANQGSEA. CDR3 in amino acids: CSVWDRHTEAFF. The CDR3 DNA reads TGCAGCGTCTGGGACAGACACACTGAAGCTTTCTTT.

V gene TRBV11-1 combines with J gene TRBJ2-1, with TRBD2 matching 8 bases. Per germline, CDR1 SGHAT and CDR2 FQDESV (reference sequence). Germline trimming cut 5 bases from V and 7 bases from J; bases unmatched to any gene: 13. This CDR3 has 16 amino acids. The CDR3 region is CASSPTLAGGWNEQFF. The CDR3 DNA is TGTGCCAGCAGCCCAACTCTTGCGGGGGGTTGGAATGAGCAGTTCTTC. The whole variable domain, filled in from reference TRBV11-1 and TRBJ2-1, reads EAEVAQSPRYKITEKSQAVAFWCDPISGHATLYWYRQILGQGPELLVQFQDESVVDDSQLPKDRFSAERLKGVDSTLKIQPAELGDSAMYLCASSPTLAGGWNEQFFGPGTRLTVL.

V usage is TRBV5-4 and J usage is TRBJ2-7; 7 bases fit TRBD1. This CDR3 has 16 residues. The ends lost 4 bases at V and 5 bases at J; junction bases unmatched: 15. The germline gives CDR1 SGHNT, CDR2 YYREEE (reference sequence). CDR3 in amino acids: CASSPGRATGDDEQYF. The DNA for the CDR3 is TGTGCCAGCAGCCCGGGGAGAGCCACAGGGGACGACGAGCAGTACTTC. Looking up the rest from reference TRBV5-4 and TRBJ2-7 gives the full variable domain: ETGVTQSPTHLIKTRGQQVTLRCSSQSGHNTVSWYQQALGQGPQFIFQYYREEENGRGNFPPRFSGLQFPNYSSELNVNALELDDSALYLCASSPGRATGDDEQYFGPGTRLTVT.

The chain is built from TRBV11-1 and TRBJ2-1, with D maybe TRBD1 (5 bases). Germline V gene lookup returns CDR1 SGHAT and CDR2 FQDESV (reference sequence). The CDR3 sequence is 15 residues long. V gave up 6 bases and J gave up 0 bases, with 12 bases separating them. CDR3: CASSSRASSYNEQFF. In nucleotides, the CDR3 is TGTGCCAGCAGTTCCAGGGCGAGCTCCTACAATGAGCAGTTCTTC.

The rearrangement joins TRBV12-2 to TRBJ2-2; the D call TRBD2 from the table was never checked on the DNA. TRBV12-2 is a documented pseudogene. The CDR3 extends over 19 amino acids. CDR3 in amino acids: CASRLLTEEREGNTGELFF. The CDR3 nucleotides are TGTGCAAGTCGCCTCCTGACGGAGGAGCGGGAGGGAAACACCGGGGAGCTGTTTTTT.

J is TRBJ2-3 and V is TRBV7-3; 7 bases align to TRBD1. The CDR3 has 14 residues. The germline gives CDR1 SGHTA, CDR2 FQGTGA. Germline trimming cut 4 bases from V and 4 bases from J; bases unmatched to any gene: 5. The DNA of the CDR3 is TGTGCCAGCAGCTCTAGGACAGGCCCAGATACGCAGTATTTT. It yields the protein CASSSRTGPDTQYF.

V and J are TRBV10-1 and TRBJ2-1; 7 bases fit TRBD2. Trimming at V came to 6 bases and at J to 8 bases, leaving 7 bases not matched to a gene. This CDR3 spans 13 amino acids. The germline V gene encodes CDR1 WNHNN and CDR2 SYGVQD (reference sequence). The CDR3 loop is CASRDSGCDEQFF. CDR3 sequence (DNA): TGCGCCAGCAGGGATAGCGGGTGCGATGAGCAGTTCTTC.

This clone turned up a few times. The chain employs TRBV5-4 and TRBJ2-3; 7 bases match TRBD2. Trimming cost V 3 bases and J 5 bases; bases outside gene matches: 3. Germline lookup yields CDR1 SGHNT and CDR2 YYREEE (reference sequence). The CDR3 has 13 residues. The CDR3 sequence: CASSWGGVDTQYF. DNA for the CDR3: TGTGCCAGCAGCTGGGGGGGAGTAGATACGCAGTATTTT.

This clone was observed once. J is TRBJ1-5 and V is TRBV27; possibly TRBD1 for D (5 bases). Germline-derived CDR1 and CDR2 are MNHEY and SMNVEV (reference sequence). V was cut by 2 bases and J by 3 bases, with 8 bases left in between. The CDR3 runs to 14 residues. CDR3 in amino acids: CASSLDSFNQPQHF. CDR3 coding DNA: TGTGCCAGCAGTTTAGACAGTTTCAATCAGCCCCAGCATTTT.

The rearrangement joins TRBV7-3 to TRBJ1-2; D is undetermined. The CDR3 contains 13 residues. Trimming took off 0 bases at V and 6 bases at J, with 8 bases between the two ends. CDR1 is SGHTA, CDR2 FQGTGA, per germline. In nucleotides, the CDR3 is TGTGCCAGCAGCTTAACGCCGACGGATGGCTACACCTTC. Translation: CASSLTPTDGYTF.

The chain employs TRBV13 and TRBJ2-1; TRBD2 aligns across 9 bases. The CDR3 contains 19 residues. With V trimmed by 5 bases and J by 4 bases, 18 bases remained unmatched. CDR1 PRHDT and CDR2 FYEKMQ come from the germline V gene (reference sequence). The CDR3: CASSPRSSGVRSGYNEQFF. CDR3 sequence (DNA): TGTGCCAGCAGCCCACGTTCTAGCGGGGTCAGATCGGGTTACAATGAGCAGTTCTTC.

V and J are TRBV5-1 and TRBJ1-4; 9 bases match TRBD1. The V gene's germline CDR1 is SGHRS and CDR2 YFSETQ. The CDR3 runs 16 residues. Losses at the gene ends were 0 bases for V and 5 bases for J; bases not matched to a gene: 5. The CDR3 nucleotides read TGCGCCAGCAGCTTGGAGACAGGGGGGATCAATGAAAAACTGTTTTTT. This sequence encodes CASSLETGGINEKLFF.

A note on this clone: Additional DNA sequences in this sample encode the identical CDR3. V gene TRBV5-6 combines with J gene TRBJ1-5; maybe TRBD1 (6 bases). The germline V gene encodes CDR1 SGHDT and CDR2 YYEEEE. V shed 4 bases and J shed 1 base, with 12 bases lying between them. There are 15 residues in the CDR3. The CDR3 loop reads CASSQRGGSNQPQHF. The CDR3 DNA follows: TGTGCCAGCAGCCAGAGAGGGGGGAGCAATCAGCCCCAGCATTTT.

DNA of the CDR3: TGTGCCAGCAGCGTAGCTCAGGAACAGGGGGAAGTCAATCAGCCCCAGCATTTT. It translates to CASSVAQEQGEVNQPQHF. The chain is built from TRBV9 and TRBJ1-5, with 8 bases identical to TRBD1. Germline CDR1 reads SGDLS; CDR2 reads YYNGEE. The CDR3 length is 18 residues. J was trimmed by 3 bases and V by 0 bases; bases with no gene match: 11.